This TCR beta chain is drawn from a study of blood T cells in healthy people across ages. Regarding the study as a whole: It was the long-lived donors that had more naive CD4+ cells and higher diversity than aged donors. Correlation between TCR beta diversity and naive T cell percentage was strong.

Per-sample yields of isolated PBMCs were at least 6 million. In regard to this clonotype: The antigen remains undetermined.

This CDR3 region has 14 residues. Germline V gives CDR1 SQVTM, CDR2 ANQGSEA. V was shortened by 4 bases and J by 2 bases, with 14 bases between the two germline ends. Combining a sample-barcoded 5' primer with a J-beta primer mix, a second PCR ran for roughly 7 to 11 cycles. Carrying 12 random nucleotides, a template-switch adaptor labeled each individual cDNA molecule. TCRdb analysed the 5' RACE reads with MiXCR anew, one entry per CDR3 protein. This sample yields 1.5 million to 2 million distinct CDR3 sequences, of which around 48% are seen a single time; over 2% belongs to the top ten. This chain uses TRBV29-1 with TRBJ1-2; D gene uncertain. Sequenced input: blood. The receptor was isolated from a woman between 40 and 50 years old in good health. Here the CDR3 DNA reads TGCAGCGTTGGGTCCAAATCAGCAAACTATGGCTACACCTTC. Translation gives CSVGSKSANYGYTF.